These 15 T cell receptor beta chains share one sample of origin, sequenced in a study of T cells in Graves' hyperthyroidism and ophthalmopathy. Researchers amplified the TCR beta CDR3 regions from RNA transcripts. RT-PCR in the first round (using the HTBI primer set) targeted the TCR CDR3. MiXCR, run by TCRdb on the multiplex PCR reads, gives a single entry per CDR3 protein. The table shows some 600,000 distinct CDR3 sequences, with approximately 13% occurring only once. The sample comprised blood. Source of these receptors: a woman in her twenties or thirties with Graves' hyperthyroidism that later progressed to Graves' ophthalmopathy.

This clonotype appeared a few times. The gene calls are TRBV28 and TRBJ1-1, with a weak D call TRBD1 (6 bases). V was cut by 9 bases and J by 6 bases, with 14 bases left in between. This CDR3 has 12 amino acids. Germline V gene lookup returns CDR1 MDHEN and CDR2 SYDVKM. The CDR3 coding sequence is TGTGCCAGTAAAGACCCAGGGGCTGAAGCTTTCTTT. It codes for CASKDPGAEAFF.

This clonotype came up a few times. The V gene is TRBV5-1, the J gene TRBJ2-7; TRBD2 matches 8 bases. CDR1 and CDR2 from the germline V gene are SGHRS and YFSETQ. V trimming: 4 bases; J trimming: 2 bases; junction bases outside the gene matches: 8. There are 15 residues in the CDR3. In DNA form, the CDR3 reads TGCGCCAGCAGCGCCGGACTAGCAAGTCCCTACGAGCAGTACTTC. This gives the protein CASSAGLASPYEQYF. The entire variable domain, with the rest obtained from reference TRBV5-1 and TRBJ2-7, is as follows: KAGVTQTPRYLIKTRGQQVTLSCSPISGHRSVSWYQQTPGQGLQFLFEYFSETQRNKGNFPGRFSGRQFSNSRSEMNVSTLELGDSALYLCASSAGLASPYEQYFGPGTRLTVT.

As to this clonotype: Being one base from a much bigger clone, this may be a read error. The chain employs TRBV24-1 and TRBJ1-3; the D is unclear. The CDR3 has 14 amino acids. Germline lookup yields CDR1 KGHDR and CDR2 SFDVKD. CDR3 amino acids: CATSDLQSGNTTYF. CDR3 nucleotides: TGTGCCACCAGTGATTTACAGTCCGGAAACACCACATATTTT.

This clonotype was observed a few times. The chain is built from TRBV5-1 and TRBJ1-1; possible D gene TRBD1, 5 bases. The V end lost 1 base, the J end lost 8 bases, and 12 bases lay between the germline ends. The CDR3 sequence is 13 residues long. Germline assignment: CDR1 SGHRS and CDR2 YFSETQ. CDR3 amino acids: CASSLSATAEAFF. DNA of the CDR3: TGCGCCAGCAGCTTGTCTGCGACAGCCGAAGCTTTCTTT.

The V call is TRBV12-3 or TRBV12-4, the J call TRBJ2-7, with 9 bases identical to TRBD1. The DNA end favors TRBJ2-1, so the J call may be wrong. CDR3 size: 14 residues. The CDR3 DNA reads as TGTGCCAGCAGTTACGGGACAGGGACCTACGATCAGTTCTTC. This translates into CASSYGTGTYDQFF.

As to this clonotype: The CDR3 end shows no conserved phenylalanine or tryptophan, and so a read error is likely. This sequence joins TRBV3-1 and TRBJ2-2; 7 nucleotides align to TRBD2. This CDR3 spans 14 amino acids. The V gene's germline CDR1 is LGHDT and CDR2 YNNKEL (reference sequence). J was trimmed by 6 bases and V by 8 bases; bases with no gene match: 9. CDR3 sequence: CASRPGRVPGELFL. CDR3 sequence (DNA): TGTGCCAGCCGGCCGGGGAGGGTCCCCGGGGAGCTGTTTCTT.

CDR3: CASTLITLSGTGGLANEKLFF. The DNA of the CDR3 is TGTGCCAGCACCTTAATTACCCTTTCCGGGACAGGGGGCCTGGCTAATGAAAAACTGTTTTTT. The rearrangement uses TRBV12-3 or TRBV12-4 and TRBJ1-4; 12 nucleotides agree with TRBD1. The CDR3 totals 21 residues. With V trimmed by 7 bases and J by 3 bases, 21 bases remained unmatched.

This clonotype was seen only a few times. The chain is built from TRBV20-1 and TRBJ1-2; maybe TRBD1 (6 bases). V was cut by 0 bases and J by 5 bases, with 16 bases left in between. There are 15 residues in the CDR3. Per the germline V gene, CDR1 is DFQATT and CDR2 is SNEGSKA (reference sequence). For the CDR3, the DNA is TGCAGTGCTAGAGATGTGGAGGACAGTTCATATGGCTACACCTTC. Amino acid sequence: CSARDVEDSSYGYTF.

This clonotype has ten or more counts. V gene TRBV9 combines with J gene TRBJ2-1, with 10 bases aligning to TRBD2. Germline V CDR1 and CDR2: SGDLS, YYNGEE. The CDR3 has 16 residues. The V gene end was trimmed by 1 base and the J gene end by 7 bases; junction bases not matched to a gene: 8. Here the CDR3 DNA reads TGTGCCAGCAGCGTATGGACTAGCGGAAGGGATAATGAGCAGTTCTTC. It translates to CASSVWTSGRDNEQFF.

The V call is TRBV9, the J call TRBJ2-6; no definite D call. CDR1 and CDR2 (germline): SGDLS, YYNGEE. V was shortened by 0 bases and J by 4 bases, with 2 bases between the two germline ends. CDR3 length: 13 residues. CDR3 region: CASSVEGANVLTF. In DNA, the CDR3 is TGTGCCAGCAGCGTAGAGGGGGCCAACGTCCTGACTTTC.

This clonotype was counted at least ten times. V and J are TRBV28 and TRBJ1-1; weak D call: TRBD1 (6 bases). Trimming took 5 bases from V and 4 from J, leaving 17 bases between them. The CDR3 runs 15 residues. Germline assignment: CDR1 MDHEN and CDR2 SYDVKM. CDR3 amino acids: CASSPSGGGGTEAFF. The DNA for the CDR3 is TGTGCCAGCAGTCCCTCGGGGGGGGGCGGCACTGAAGCTTTCTTT.

This clonotype was seen a few times. The chain carries TRBV24-1 and TRBJ1-1, with TRBD1 as a possible D gene (6 bases). This CDR3 is built from 13 residues. Germline assignment: CDR1 KGHDR and CDR2 SFDVKD. The V end was cut by 9 bases, the J end by 0 bases, with 10 bases between. The CDR3 bases are TGTGCCACCCAAGGGGGTATGAACACTGAAGCTTTCTTT. It is translated as CATQGGMNTEAFF.

This clonotype turned up a few times. This chain connects TRBV6-5 to TRBJ2-3; tentatively, D is TRBD1 (5 bases). The CDR3 extends over 15 amino acids. V lost 7 bases to trimming and J lost 4 bases, with 18 bases between them. Germline V gene data show CDR1 as MNHEY and CDR2 as SVGAGI. This chain's CDR3 is CASISTGLVADTQYF. CDR3 nucleotide sequence: TGTGCCAGCATTAGTACAGGTTTGGTTGCAGATACGCAGTATTTT.

In this sample, this clonotype turned up many times. The rearrangement links TRBV3-1 to TRBJ2-2; TRBD1 aligns across 7 bases. With 7 bases clipped from V and 1 base from J, the junction kept 24 bases outside the gene matches. CDR1 and CDR2 from the germline V gene are LGHDT and YNNKEL (reference sequence). This CDR3 comprises 21 residues. This CDR3 reads CASISTTVGTVEFLNTGELFF. CDR3 bases: TGTGCCAGCATTTCTACTACAGTAGGGACAGTAGAGTTCCTGAACACCGGGGAGCTGTTTTTT.

This clonotype was found many times. The V and J genes are TRBV18 and TRBJ2-4; 9 nucleotides align to TRBD1. V shed 3 bases, J shed 6 bases, and the junction held 3 bases outside the gene matches. This CDR3 is 14 amino acids long. CDR1 is KGHSH, CDR2 LQKENI, per germline. CDR3 coding DNA: TGTGCCAGCTCACCTCAGGACAGGGGAAACATTCAGTACTTC. Protein product: CASSPQDRGNIQYF.